These 28 T cell receptor beta chains were all obtained from the same sample, sequenced in a study of blood T cell repertoires in COVID-19 (TCRdb year 2020). The library was generated by the immunoSEQ multiplex PCR assay. TCRdb took over this immuneACCESS table, retaining in-frame rearrangements with V and J assigned. Such tables are incomplete; in checked studies, under half of the missing clones stem from an unresolved V gene, and the remainder is unexplained. The sample data list tens of thousands of clones, and around nine tenths of these were observed just once. The ten largest make up roughly 1.3% of the sample. Sequencing was carried out using peripheral blood. These receptors all come from a man between 60 and 70 years old with acute or convalescent COVID-19.

The chain employs TRBV5-6 and TRBJ2-3; no reliable D call. The V and J ends lost 3 bases and 5 bases respectively, with 7 bases between them. Germline CDR1 is SGHDT and CDR2 is YYEEEE. CDR3 length: 12 residues. The CDR3 coding sequence is TGTGCCAGCAGCTCAGGCAAAGATACGCAGTATTTT. Protein: CASSSGKDTQYF.

The genes are TRBV6-5 and TRBJ2-2, with 8 bases matching TRBD1. Germline-derived CDR1 and CDR2 are MNHEY and SVGAGI. The CDR3 extends over 14 amino acids. The V and J ends lost 7 bases and 4 bases, in that order; junction bases with no gene match: 5. CDR3 in DNA: TGTGCCAGCACCAGGACAGGGCTCACCGGGGAGCTGTTTTTT. Protein product: CASTRTGLTGELFF.

The chain couples TRBV11-3 to TRBJ2-5; TRBD2 matches at 8 bases. Germline V CDR1 and CDR2: SGHNT, YENEEA. Trimming removed 3 bases from V and 3 bases from J; junction bases left unmatched: 6. The CDR3 totals 15 residues. The CDR3 spells CASSLRVGGEETQYF. CDR3 DNA: TGTGCCAGCAGCTTGCGAGTCGGGGGGGAAGAGACCCAGTACTTC.

The DNA of the CDR3 is TGTGCCAGCAGGTCACGAGGGGGATCACCCCTCCACTTT. Translation: CASRSRGGSPLHF. The gene calls are TRBV2 and TRBJ1-6, with D perhaps TRBD1 (6 bases). CDR1 is SNHLY and CDR2 is FYNNEI in the germline V gene. Deletions cut 6 bases from V and 10 bases from J, with 13 bases between. The CDR3 contains 13 residues.

This chain links TRBV19 with TRBJ1-1; no clear D gene. V was trimmed by 7 bases and J by 0 bases, leaving 9 bases between them. The CDR3 is 13 residues long. CDR1 and CDR2 from the germline V gene are LNHDA and SQIVND (reference sequence). The CDR3 region has the DNA TGTGCCAGTAACCCGGTCATGAACACTGAAGCTTTCTTT. Amino acid sequence: CASNPVMNTEAFF.

J is TRBJ1-2 and V is TRBV29-1, with D possibly matching TRBD1 (6 bases). Germline V gives CDR1 SQVTM, CDR2 ANQGSEA. The CDR3 is made up of 12 amino acids. Trimming shortened V by 6 bases and J by 4 bases, and 12 bases separated the two germline ends. CDR3 loop: CSVRQAVYGYTF. The CDR3 DNA follows: TGCAGCGTCCGACAGGCTGTCTATGGCTACACCTTC.

This chain uses TRBV24-1 with TRBJ1-5; D uncertain. Germline loops: CDR1 KGHDR, CDR2 SFDVKD. The CDR3 runs 14 residues. Trimming took off 2 bases at V and 9 bases at J, with 13 bases between the two ends. The CDR3 DNA follows: TGTGCCACCAGTGATTCGAACGAGAATTTGCCCCAGCATTTT. Amino acid sequence: CATSDSNENLPQHF.

The CDR3 loop is CASSEAPGGAQGYNSPLHF. CDR3 nucleotide sequence: TGTGCCAGCAGTGAAGCGCCGGGGGGCGCTCAGGGATATAATTCACCCCTCCACTTT. The chain joins TRBV6-1 to TRBJ1-6, with D perhaps matching TRBD1 (6 bases). The V gene's germline CDR1 is MNHNS and CDR2 SASEGT. The V gene lost 0 bases and the J gene lost 4 bases, with 19 bases spanning the gap. The CDR3 covers 19 residues.

The chain couples TRBV30 to TRBJ2-7, with D perhaps TRBD2 (5 bases). The CDR3 covers 15 residues. Germline CDR1 and CDR2: GTSNPN and SVGIG (reference sequence). Between the trimmed V and J ends, which lost 5 bases and 1 base, there was a span of 18 bases. The CDR3 DNA reads as TGTGCCTGGTCTCGAAGAACCGGGGTGTCCTACGAGCAGTACTTC. It is translated as CAWSRRTGVSYEQYF.

The gene calls are TRBV7-6 and TRBJ2-1; 10 bases are shared with TRBD2. CDR1 and CDR2 (germline): SGHVS, FNYEAQ. This CDR3 has 15 residues. With V trimmed by 6 bases and J by 2 bases, 4 bases remained unmatched. CDR3 residues: CASRSSGGPYNEQFF. CDR3 nucleotides: TGTGCCAGCAGAAGTAGCGGGGGGCCCTACAATGAGCAGTTCTTC.

This clone was seen only a few times. The genes are TRBV10-2 and TRBJ1-1, with a weak D call TRBD1 (5 bases). V was cut by 8 bases and J by 0 bases, with 13 bases left in between. Germline values: CDR1 WSHSY, CDR2 SAAADI. The CDR3 sequence is 14 residues long. CDR3 coding DNA: TGCGCCAGCCTACGACGGGGGATGAACACTGAAGCTTTCTTT. It is translated as CASLRRGMNTEAFF.

The chain joins TRBV5-1 to TRBJ1-2, with D possibly matching TRBD1 (6 bases). The CDR3 extends over 14 amino acids. Germline CDR1 is SGHRS and CDR2 is YFSETQ. The germline V and J ends were trimmed by 4 bases and 8 bases, with 18 bases remaining between them. CDR3 DNA: TGCGCCAGCAGCCCCCGGGAGGGGGTGGGAGGCTACACCTTC. This sequence encodes CASSPREGVGGYTF. Based on the CDR3 plus reference TRBV5-1 and TRBJ1-2, the full variable domain is KAGVTQTPRYLIKTRGQQVTLSCSPISGHRSVSWYQQTPGQGLQFLFEYFSETQRNKGNFPGRFSGRQFSNSRSEMNVSTLELGDSALYLCASSPREGVGGYTFGSGTRLTVV.

This clone is a singleton in its sample. This sequence joins TRBV9 and TRBJ2-3, with D unclear. The CDR3 is 14 residues long. V was clipped by 0 bases and J by 3 bases, with 8 bases between them. From germline, CDR1 is SGDLS and CDR2 YYNGEE. CDR3 sequence (DNA): TGTGCCAGCAGCGTAGTAGGAGCTACAGATACGCAGTATTTT. This translates into CASSVVGATDTQYF.

This clone appeared a few times. The V and J genes are TRBV3-1 (or the pseudogene TRBV3-2) and TRBJ1-2; the match to TRBD1 covers 7 bases. With V trimmed by 4 bases and J by 7 bases, 6 bases remained unmatched. The CDR3 consists of 13 residues. CDR1 is LGHDT, CDR2 YNNKEL, per germline (reference sequence). The CDR3 region is CASSRAGGFGYTF. The CDR3 coding sequence is TGTGCCAGCAGCCGGGCAGGGGGATTTGGCTACACCTTC.

The chain combines TRBV24-1 with TRBJ1-2; D remains unclear. The germline V and J ends were trimmed by 8 bases and 8 bases, with 14 bases remaining between them. The CDR3 length is 12 residues. Germline assignment: CDR1 KGHDR and CDR2 SFDVKD. The CDR3 is CATMNKVGGYTF. DNA of the CDR3: TGTGCCACCATGAATAAGGTGGGCGGCTACACCTTC.

The gene calls are TRBV7-9 and TRBJ1-4; 7 bases are a match to TRBD1. The CDR3 has 15 residues. V was clipped by 3 bases and J by 5 bases; unmatched bases: 6. CDR1 is SEHNR and CDR2 is FQNEAQ in the germline V gene (reference sequence). The CDR3 here is CASSFTGQQNEKLFF. The CDR3 bases are TGTGCCAGCAGCTTCACGGGACAGCAGAATGAAAAACTGTTTTTT.

V and J are TRBV6-1 and TRBJ2-7, with 15 bases lining up with TRBD2. This CDR3 contains 19 residues. The germline V gene has CDR1 MNHNS and CDR2 SASEGT. J lost 0 bases, V lost 4 bases, and 10 bases had no gene match. Written as DNA, the CDR3 is TGTGCCAGCAGTGGACGAGGGACTAGCGGGGGGCCGCTCTCCTACGAGCAGTACTTC. This translates into CASSGRGTSGGPLSYEQYF.

This clone was seen a single time. The genes are TRBV24-1 and TRBJ1-5, with TRBD1 matching 11 bases. The CDR3 has 16 residues. Germline V CDR1 and CDR2: KGHDR, SFDVKD. Germline trimming cut 3 bases from V and 7 bases from J; bases unmatched to any gene: 7. The CDR3, as DNA: TGTGCCACCAGTGATGCAGGGACAGGGGGTGGACAGCCCCAGCATTTT. Translation gives CATSDAGTGGGQPQHF.

This clone was observed once. V usage is TRBV3-1 (or the pseudogene TRBV3-2) and J usage is TRBJ2-5, with 7 bases fitting TRBD1. CDR1 LGHDT and CDR2 YNNKEL come from the germline V gene (reference sequence). The CDR3 sequence is 16 residues long. The trim removed 4 bases at V and 2 bases at J, leaving 10 bases unmatched. CDR3 nucleotides: TGTGCCAGCAGCCTTCTCGGACAGGATCGTCAAGAGACCCAGTACTTC. Translated: CASSLLGQDRQETQYF.

This clone was seen only a few times. The CDR3 DNA reads as TGTGCCAGTAGTACCCCTCGGACAGGGGGTAACTATGGCTACACCTTC. Translating it yields CASSTPRTGGNYGYTF. The chain joins TRBV19 to TRBJ1-2; TRBD1 aligns across 10 bases. V trimming: 4 bases; J trimming: 1 base; junction bases outside the gene matches: 6. The CDR3 extends over 16 amino acids. CDR1 is LNHDA, CDR2 SQIVND, per germline (reference sequence).

V is TRBV5-1 and J is TRBJ1-2, with 7 nucleotides matching TRBD1. V shed 2 bases, J shed 6 bases, and the junction held 7 bases outside the gene matches. Per the germline V gene, CDR1 is SGHRS and CDR2 is YFSETQ. This CDR3 has 14 residues. CDR3 nucleotides: TGCGCCAGCAGCTTAGAGGGGGCCCGTCATGGCTACACCTTC. This translates into CASSLEGARHGYTF.

The chain recombines TRBV5-1 with TRBJ2-7, with TRBD1 matching over 8 bases. The CDR3 covers 16 residues. J lost 7 bases, V lost 7 bases, and 19 bases had no gene match. Per germline, CDR1 SGHRS and CDR2 YFSETQ. The CDR3 DNA reads as TGCGCCAGCGGGTTTTCACAGGGGGTAGCAAGAGGAGAGCAGTACTTC. Its translation: CASGFSQGVARGEQYF.

V is TRBV27 and J is TRBJ2-7; TRBD1 matches at 12 bases. The trim removed 8 bases at V and 9 bases at J, leaving 14 bases unmatched. The CDR3 length is 15 residues. The V gene's germline CDR1 is MNHEY and CDR2 SMNVEV (reference sequence). DNA of the CDR3: TGTGCCAGCGGGGGGACAGGGGGCGCGTATTTGGGGCAGTACTTC. Amino acid sequence: CASGGTGGAYLGQYF.

The V gene is TRBV9, the J gene TRBJ1-1; D not resolved. Trimming shortened V by 4 bases and J by 1 base, and 23 bases separated the two germline ends. Germline values: CDR1 SGDLS, CDR2 YYNGEE. The CDR3 consists of 18 residues. CDR3 protein: CASSRMGSSPRGNTEAFF. The CDR3 DNA is TGTGCCAGCAGCCGTATGGGGTCTTCACCCCGGGGGAACACTGAAGCTTTCTTT.

The chain employs TRBV19 and TRBJ1-1; 8 bases align to TRBD1. The V gene end was trimmed by 5 bases and the J gene end by 1 base; junction bases not matched to a gene: 9. CDR3 length: 16 residues. Germline values: CDR1 LNHDA, CDR2 SQIVND (reference sequence). This chain's CDR3 is CASSSDRGFRNTEAFF. The CDR3, as DNA: TGTGCCAGTAGTTCCGACAGGGGATTCCGGAACACTGAAGCTTTCTTT. Variable domain in full (rest from reference TRBV19 and TRBJ1-1): DGGITQSPKYLFRKEGQNVTLSCEQNLNHDAMYWYRQDPGQGLRLIYYSQIVNDFQKGDIAEGYSVSREKKESFPLTVTSAQKNPTAFYLCASSSDRGFRNTEAFFGQGTRLTVV.

The genes are TRBV7-2 and TRBJ1-2; 7 nucleotides match TRBD1. Germline V gives CDR1 SGHTA, CDR2 FQGNSA. This CDR3 contains 13 residues. The junction had 5 bases not matched to a gene; V was cut back by 5 bases and J by 5 bases. The DNA of the CDR3 is TGTGCCAGCAGCCCGGGACAGTGGTATGGCTACACCTTC. Residues: CASSPGQWYGYTF.

This clone was detected only a few times. This chain joins TRBV7-2 and TRBJ2-1; D gene ambiguous. The germline gives CDR1 SGHTA, CDR2 FQGNSA. The CDR3 covers 15 residues. V gave up 5 bases and J gave up 6 bases, with 17 bases separating them. CDR3 coding DNA: TGTGCCAGCAGCGTTAGCTCCACCCTTAGCAATGAGCAGTTCTTC. Protein: CASSVSSTLSNEQFF.

The rearrangement joins TRBV9 to TRBJ1-1, with D unclear. The CDR3 extends over 17 amino acids. Per the germline V gene, CDR1 is SGDLS and CDR2 is YYNGEE. V was shortened by 0 bases and J by 4 bases, with 19 bases between the two germline ends. The CDR3 coding sequence is TGTGCCAGCAGCGTAGGAGGTAGCGGAGCTTGGGTCACTGAAGCTTTCTTT. It encodes CASSVGGSGAWVTEAFF.